This is a list of T cell receptor beta chains from one sample in a study of cytomegalovirus exposure and HLA in healthy donors. TCRdb's copy holds only in-frame clones and misses some; the assay was immunoSEQ multiplex PCR. This table holds about 180,000 clones, 65% to 80% found once. What was sequenced was PBMCs. All receptors come from a woman in her 40s in good health and CMV-seronegative. CDR3s include the opening cysteine and the closing phenylalanine or tryptophan. The order of the fields is clone size, D gene, V gene, J gene, CDR3 protein, CDR3 DNA. D genes are given only for firm matches. Clone sizes are given selectively: once, few, many, or a class where the clone is expanded.

-	TRBD1	TRBV7-9	TRBJ1-6	CASSPGTGHNSPLHF	TGTGCCAGCAGCCCCGGGACAGGGCATAATTCACCCCTCCACTTT
-	TRBD2	TRBV7-3	TRBJ2-1	CASSSGLVPYGNEQFF	TGTGCCAGCAGTTCGGGACTAGTTCCCTATGGCAATGAGCAGTTCTTC
-	-	TRBV7-9	TRBJ1-2	CASSLATAHNYGYTF	TGTGCCAGCAGCTTAGCCACAGCCCATAACTATGGCTACACCTTC
-	TRBD2	TRBV5-1	TRBJ2-7	CASSLKRGGEQYF	TGCGCCAGCAGCTTGAAGCGGGGGGGCGAGCAGTACTTC
-	-	TRBV28	TRBJ2-7	CASSSVSAAYEQYF	TGTGCCAGCAGTTCTGTGAGCGCAGCCTACGAGCAGTACTTC
-	TRBD1	TRBV5-6	TRBJ1-1	CASSLGSFSGQPIF	TGTGCCAGCAGCTTGGGTAGTTTTTCGGGACAGCCTATTTTT
-	-	TRBV28	TRBJ1-5	CASSFSGITNQPQHF	TGTGCCAGCAGTTTTTCGGGGATCACCAATCAGCCCCAGCATTTT
-	TRBD2	TRBV9	TRBJ2-1	CASSVGRREVTRNEQFF	TGTGCCAGCAGCGTAGGACGACGGGAGGTAACCCGCAATGAGCAGTTCTTC
-	-	TRBV6-1	TRBJ1-4	CASRGLQTNEKLFF	TGTGCCAGCAGGGGGCTTCAAACTAATGAAAAACTGTTTTTT
-	TRBD2	TRBV6-1	TRBJ2-3	CASLTSGRDTDTQYF	TGTGCCAGCTTGACTAGCGGGAGAGACACAGATACGCAGTATTTT
-	TRBD2	TRBV5-1	TRBJ2-7	CASSLGLAGSYEQYF	TGCGCCAGCAGCTTGGGACTAGCGGGTTCCTACGAGCAGTACTTC
-	TRBD2	TRBV9	TRBJ2-2	CASSQHLSGAQGAGELFF	TGTGCCAGCAGCCAACACCTAAGCGGGGCGCAGGGCGCCGGGGAGCTGTTTTTT
-	-	TRBV2	TRBJ2-7	CASARGYEQYF	TGTGCCAGCGCTCGCGGCTACGAGCAGTACTTC
once	-	TRBV7-6	TRBJ2-5	CASSRVGGKTQYF	TGTGCCAGCAGCCGGGTCGGTGGAAAGACCCAGTACTTC
-	-	TRBV5-1	TRBJ2-5	CASSLTDRKSWETQYF	TGCGCCAGCAGCTTGACAGACAGGAAATCGTGGGAGACCCAGTACTTC
-	-	TRBV6-5	TRBJ2-7	CASFRGGGGEQYF	TGTGCCAGCTTCCGAGGGGGGGGCGGCGAGCAGTACTTC
-	-	TRBV7-3	TRBJ2-1	CASSLRTGLKNNEQFF	TGTGCCAGCAGCTTACGAACAGGGCTCAAGAACAATGAGCAGTTCTTC
-	TRBD1	TRBV18	TRBJ2-3	CASSLSPGQDWSDTQYF	TGTGCCAGCTCACTATCACCGGGACAGGATTGGTCCGATACGCAGTATTTT
-	-	TRBV2	TRBJ2-2	CAIPSGQEDTGELFF	TGTGCCATCCCCTCCGGGCAGGAGGACACCGGGGAGCTGTTTTTT
-	TRBD1	TRBV7-3	TRBJ2-4	CASSRDRADIQYF	TGTGCCAGCAGCCGGGACAGGGCTGACATTCAGTACTTC
-	TRBD2	TRBV11-3	TRBJ2-3	CASSLGASGGNTDTQYF	TGTGCCAGCAGCTTAGGCGCTAGCGGGGGTAACACAGATACGCAGTATTTT
-	-	TRBV5-6	TRBJ2-6	CASSFGGGANVLTF	TGTGCCAGCAGCTTCGGCGGTGGGGCCAACGTCCTGACTTTC
-	TRBD1	TRBV7-9	TRBJ2-1	CASSLNLLRDRGNEQFF	TGTGCCAGCAGCTTAAACCTACTCCGGGACAGGGGCAATGAGCAGTTCTTC
-	-	TRBV5-1	TRBJ1-1	CASSLGQQNTEAFF	TGCGCCAGCAGCCTTGGACAGCAGAACACTGAAGCTTTCTTT
-	-	TRBV18	TRBJ2-1	CASSPGTGDNEQFF	TGTGCCAGCTCACCGGGGACGGGGGACAATGAGCAGTTCTTC
-	TRBD1	TRBV4-1	TRBJ2-1	CASSQVPGQRVENEQFF	TGCGCCAGCAGCCAAGTACCGGGACAGAGGGTCGAAAATGAGCAGTTCTTC
-	TRBD2	TRBV18	TRBJ2-3	CASSPAWGGVTDTQYF	TGTGCCAGCTCACCAGCCTGGGGGGGAGTCACAGATACGCAGTATTTT
-	TRBD2	TRBV25-1	TRBJ2-7	CASSEYPGLGGLFKQYF	TGTGCCAGCAGTGAATATCCCGGACTAGGTGGATTATTTAAGCAGTACTTC
once	TRBD1	TRBV5-4	TRBJ1-1	CASSSPRGDGNTEAFF	TGTGCCAGCAGTTCCCCCAGGGGGGACGGAAACACTGAAGCTTTCTTT
-	-	TRBV11-3	TRBJ2-1	CASSLDWLNEQFF	TGTGCCAGCAGCTTAGATTGGCTGAATGAGCAGTTCTTC
-	TRBD1	TRBV6-5	TRBJ1-1	CASSLQGMAFF	TGTGCCAGCAGTTTACAGGGGATGGCTTTCTTT
-	TRBD2	TRBV27	TRBJ2-4	CASSLYVDSGRTKNIQYF	TGTGCCAGCAGTTTGTACGTAGATAGCGGGAGAACCAAAAACATTCAGTACTTC
-	-	TRBV7-2	TRBJ2-7	CASSLYGRGNEQYF	TGTGCCAGCAGCTTATACGGCAGGGGCAACGAGCAGTACTTC
-	TRBD1	TRBV29-1	TRBJ1-2	CSVESRDSSNYGYTF	TGCAGCGTTGAATCTAGGGACAGCTCTAACTATGGCTACACCTTC
-	-	TRBV2	TRBJ2-7	CASRRDIPYEQYF	TGTGCCAGCAGACGGGACATTCCCTACGAGCAGTACTTC
-	TRBD1	TRBV4-1	TRBJ2-5	CASSQAEDRGETQYF	TGCGCCAGCAGCCAAGCCGAGGACAGGGGGGAGACCCAGTACTTC
-	-	TRBV30	TRBJ1-2	CAWPSGYGYTF	TGTGCCTGGCCCTCAGGCTATGGCTACACCTTC
-	TRBD2	TRBV5-1	TRBJ2-7	CASQSASGPYEQYF	TGCGCCAGCCAGAGCGCTAGCGGTCCTTACGAGCAGTACTTC
-	-	TRBV2	TRBJ1-3	CASRETVSGNTIYF	TGTGCCAGCAGGGAGACAGTCTCTGGAAACACCATATATTTT
-	-	TRBV10-3	TRBJ2-1	CAISESRGANEQFF	TGTGCCATCAGTGAGTCGCGGGGTGCCAATGAGCAGTTCTTC
-	TRBD2	TRBV7-2	TRBJ2-1	CASSLAPSGSNEQFF	TGTGCCAGCAGCTTAGCGCCTAGCGGGTCCAATGAGCAGTTCTTC
-	TRBD2	TRBV6-1	TRBJ2-7	CASSVVTGGLNEQYF	TGTGCCAGCAGTGTGGTAACGGGGGGTCTAAACGAGCAGTACTTC
-	TRBD1	TRBV19	TRBJ2-5	CASTDRGRETQYF	TGTGCCAGTACGGACAGGGGAAGGGAGACCCAGTACTTC
few	-	TRBV25-1	TRBJ1-2	CASSEQGKNYGYTF	TGTGCCAGCAGCGAGCAGGGGAAGAACTATGGCTACACCTTC
-	TRBD2	TRBV30	TRBJ2-7	CAWSGGGNFYEQYF	TGTGCCTGGAGTGGCGGGGGAAATTTCTACGAGCAGTACTTC
-	-	TRBV5-6	TRBJ2-1	CASTTFRGGGYNEQFF	TGTGCCAGCACCACCTTCCGGGGAGGGGGCTACAATGAGCAGTTCTTC
-	TRBD1	TRBV5-1	TRBJ1-3	CASSNPRTGGSGNTIYF	TGCGCCAGCAGCAATCCTCGGACAGGGGGTTCTGGAAACACCATATATTTT
-	-	TRBV5-1	TRBJ1-1	CASSVPGGTNTEAFF	TGCGCCAGCAGCGTCCCGGGGGGGACGAACACTGAAGCTTTCTTT
-	-	TRBV5-4	TRBJ1-1	CASSLAPQGMNTEAFF	TGTGCCAGCAGCTTGGCACCACAGGGCATGAACACTGAAGCTTTCTTT
-	TRBD1	TRBV2	TRBJ1-5	CASSQGAGSNQPQHF	TGTGCCAGCAGCCAGGGGGCGGGAAGCAATCAGCCCCAGCATTTT
-	TRBD2	TRBV27	TRBJ2-5	CASSLRTSGSRETQYF	TGTGCCAGCAGTTTGAGGACTAGCGGGAGTCGAGAGACCCAGTACTTC
-	TRBD1	TRBV2	TRBJ1-2	CASFSGTGIFYGYTF	TGTGCCAGCTTTTCCGGGACAGGGATTTTCTATGGCTACACCTTC
-	TRBD2	TRBV28	TRBJ2-1	CASSSLLAGGPYNEQFF	TGTGCCAGCAGCTCCCTTCTAGCGGGAGGGCCCTACAATGAGCAGTTCTTC
-	-	TRBV7-9	TRBJ2-3	CASKVRLNTDTQYF	TGTGCCAGCAAGGTCAGGCTCAACACAGATACGCAGTATTTT